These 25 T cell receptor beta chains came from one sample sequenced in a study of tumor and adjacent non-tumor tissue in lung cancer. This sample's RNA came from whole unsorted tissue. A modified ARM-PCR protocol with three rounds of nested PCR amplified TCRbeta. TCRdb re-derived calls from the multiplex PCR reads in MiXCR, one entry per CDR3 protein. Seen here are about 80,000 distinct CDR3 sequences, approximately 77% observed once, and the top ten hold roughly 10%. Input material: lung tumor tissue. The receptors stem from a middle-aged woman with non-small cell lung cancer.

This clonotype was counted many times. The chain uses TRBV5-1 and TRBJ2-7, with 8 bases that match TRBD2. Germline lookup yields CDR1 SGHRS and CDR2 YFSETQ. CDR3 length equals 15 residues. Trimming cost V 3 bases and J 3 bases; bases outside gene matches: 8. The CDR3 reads CASSSGRTSSYEQYF. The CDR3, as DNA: TGCGCCAGCAGCTCGGGGAGGACTAGCAGCTACGAGCAGTACTTC.

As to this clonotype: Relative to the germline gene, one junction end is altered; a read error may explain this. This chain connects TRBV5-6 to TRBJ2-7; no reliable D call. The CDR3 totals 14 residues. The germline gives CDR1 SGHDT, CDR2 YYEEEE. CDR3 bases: TGTGTCAGCGCGGTACAAGGGTTCTCCTACGAGCAGTACTTC. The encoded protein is CVSAVQGFSYEQYF.

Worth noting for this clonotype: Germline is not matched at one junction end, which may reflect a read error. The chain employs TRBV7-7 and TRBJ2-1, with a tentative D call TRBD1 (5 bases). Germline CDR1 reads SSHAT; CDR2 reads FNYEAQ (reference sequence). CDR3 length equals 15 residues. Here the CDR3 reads CASSLGLGEYNEQFF. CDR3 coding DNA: TGTGCTAGCAGCTTAGGTCTAGGGGAATACAATGAGCAGTTCTTC.

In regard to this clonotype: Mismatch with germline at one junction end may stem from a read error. The CDR3 reads CASSFRLMETGELLF. The CDR3 region has the DNA TGTGCCAGCAGCTTTAGGCTGATGGAAACCGGGGAGCTGCTTTTT. The chain is built from TRBV11-2 and TRBJ2-2; the D gene is possibly TRBD2 (5 bases). Germline CDR1 reads SGHAT; CDR2 reads FQNNGV. This CDR3 is built from 15 residues.

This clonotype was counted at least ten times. Here the CDR3 reads CASSHNTGNTIYF. The CDR3 DNA reads TGTGCCAGCAGCCATAATACTGGAAACACCATATATTTT. The chain combines TRBV11-3 with TRBJ1-3; D gene unclear. The ends were cut back, 5 bases at V and 2 bases at J, with 7 bases in the middle. Germline CDR1 and CDR2: SGHNT and YENEEA. The CDR3 runs to 13 residues.

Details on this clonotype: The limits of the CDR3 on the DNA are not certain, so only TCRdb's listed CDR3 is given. CDR3 protein: CACSYGAGSDYGCTF. The V call is TRBV6-5, the J call TRBJ1-2; the DNA was not compared with TRBD1, the D call given in the table. From its first to its last residue, the CDR3 has 15 amino acids. CDR1 and CDR2 from the germline V gene are MNHEY and SVGAGI.

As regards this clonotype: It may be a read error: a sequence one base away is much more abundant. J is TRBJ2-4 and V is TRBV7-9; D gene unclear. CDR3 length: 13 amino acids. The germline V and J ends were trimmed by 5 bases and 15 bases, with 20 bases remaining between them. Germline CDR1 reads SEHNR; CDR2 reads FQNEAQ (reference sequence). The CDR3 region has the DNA TGTGCCAGCAGCGTATCCTCGGCCCTTTATGGGTACTTC. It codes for CASSVSSALYGYF.

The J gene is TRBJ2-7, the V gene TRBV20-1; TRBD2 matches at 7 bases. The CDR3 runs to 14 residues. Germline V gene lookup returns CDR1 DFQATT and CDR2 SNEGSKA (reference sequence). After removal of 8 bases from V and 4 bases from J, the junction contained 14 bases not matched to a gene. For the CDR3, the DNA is TGCAGTACCCACCCTATAGCGGGCCGATACGAGCAGTACTTC. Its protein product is CSTHPIAGRYEQYF.

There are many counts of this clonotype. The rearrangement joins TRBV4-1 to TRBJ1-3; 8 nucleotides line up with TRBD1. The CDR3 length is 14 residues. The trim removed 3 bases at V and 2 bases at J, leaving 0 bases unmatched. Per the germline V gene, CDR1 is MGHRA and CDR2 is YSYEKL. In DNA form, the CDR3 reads TGCGCCAGCAGCCAGGACAGGGCTGGAAACACCATATATTTT. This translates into CASSQDRAGNTIYF.

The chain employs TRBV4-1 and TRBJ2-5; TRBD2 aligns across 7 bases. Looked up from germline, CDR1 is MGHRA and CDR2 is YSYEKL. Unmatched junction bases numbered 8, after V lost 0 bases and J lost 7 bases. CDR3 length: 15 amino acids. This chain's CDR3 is CASSQDGTKGGTQYF. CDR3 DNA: TGCGCCAGCAGCCAAGATGGGACTAAGGGTGGGACCCAGTACTTC.

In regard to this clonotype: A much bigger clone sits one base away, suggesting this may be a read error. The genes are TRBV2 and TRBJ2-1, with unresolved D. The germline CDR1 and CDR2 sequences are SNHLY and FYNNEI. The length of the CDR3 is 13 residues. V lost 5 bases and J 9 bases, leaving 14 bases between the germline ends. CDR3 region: CASSIVVIGEQFF. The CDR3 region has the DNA TGTGCCAGCAGTATTGTAGTTATCGGTGAGCAGTTCTTC.

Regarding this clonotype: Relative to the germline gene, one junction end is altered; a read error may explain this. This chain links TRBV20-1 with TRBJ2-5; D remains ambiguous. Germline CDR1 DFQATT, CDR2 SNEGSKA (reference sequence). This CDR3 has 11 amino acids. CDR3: CSAKGSATQYF. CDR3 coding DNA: TGCAGTGCTAAAGGGTCGGCGACCCAATACTTC.

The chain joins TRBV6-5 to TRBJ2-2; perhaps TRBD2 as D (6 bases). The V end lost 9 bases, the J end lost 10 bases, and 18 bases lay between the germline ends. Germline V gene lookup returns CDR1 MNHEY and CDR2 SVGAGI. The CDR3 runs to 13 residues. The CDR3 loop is CASAASVGEELFF. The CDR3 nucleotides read TGTGCCAGTGCTGCTAGCGTTGGCGAGGAGCTGTTTTTT.

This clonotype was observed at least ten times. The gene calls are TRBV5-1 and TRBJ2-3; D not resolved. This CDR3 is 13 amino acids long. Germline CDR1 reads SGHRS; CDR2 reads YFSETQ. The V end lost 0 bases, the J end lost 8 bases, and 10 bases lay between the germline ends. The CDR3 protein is CASSLATSGTQYF. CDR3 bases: TGCGCCAGCAGCTTGGCCACCTCGGGTACGCAGTATTTT.

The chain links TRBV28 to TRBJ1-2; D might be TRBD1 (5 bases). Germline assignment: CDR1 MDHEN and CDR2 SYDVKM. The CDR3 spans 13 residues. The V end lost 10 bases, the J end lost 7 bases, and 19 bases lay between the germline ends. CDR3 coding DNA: TGTGCCAACACCACGAAGGGGAGGGTTGGCTACACCTTC. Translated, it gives CANTTKGRVGYTF.

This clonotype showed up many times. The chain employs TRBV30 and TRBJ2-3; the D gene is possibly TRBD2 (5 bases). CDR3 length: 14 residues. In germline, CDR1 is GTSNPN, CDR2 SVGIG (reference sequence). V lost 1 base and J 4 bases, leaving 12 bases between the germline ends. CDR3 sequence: CAWSGTSRADTQYF. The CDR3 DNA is TGTGCCTGGAGTGGAACTAGTCGCGCAGATACGCAGTATTTT.

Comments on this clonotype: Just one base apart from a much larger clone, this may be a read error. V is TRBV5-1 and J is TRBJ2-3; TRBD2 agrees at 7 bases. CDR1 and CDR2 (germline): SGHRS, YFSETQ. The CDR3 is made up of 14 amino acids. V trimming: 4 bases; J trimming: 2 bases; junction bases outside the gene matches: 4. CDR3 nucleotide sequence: TGCGCCAGCAGCGGGGGGGGAGCCACAGATACGCAGTATTTT. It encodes CASSGGGATDTQYF.

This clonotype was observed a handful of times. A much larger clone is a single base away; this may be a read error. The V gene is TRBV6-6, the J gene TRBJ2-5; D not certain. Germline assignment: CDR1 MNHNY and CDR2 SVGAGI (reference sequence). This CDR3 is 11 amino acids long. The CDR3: CTSSYLETQYF. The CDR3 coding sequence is TGTACCAGCAGTTACTTAGAGACCCAGTACTTC.

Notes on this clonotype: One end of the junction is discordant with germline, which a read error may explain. Here the CDR3 DNA reads TGTACCAGCAGTTTGGAGGGACCCTACGAGCAGTACTTC. This encodes CTSSLEGPYEQYF. This rearrangement joins TRBV28 to TRBJ2-7; possibly TRBD2 for D (6 bases). Germline CDR1 reads MDHEN; CDR2 reads SYDVKM. CDR3 length: 13 residues.

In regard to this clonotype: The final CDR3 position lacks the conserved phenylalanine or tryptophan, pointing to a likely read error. The CDR3 DNA is TGTGCCAGCAGGAGGCAGGGTTCGCAGTTCCTC. Translation gives CASRRQGSQFL. V and J are TRBV6-2 or TRBV6-3 and TRBJ2-1; tentatively, D is TRBD1 (5 bases). Looked up from germline, CDR1 is MNHEY and CDR2 is SVGEGT. The V end was cut by 6 bases, the J end by 12 bases, with 12 bases between. The CDR3 consists of 11 residues.

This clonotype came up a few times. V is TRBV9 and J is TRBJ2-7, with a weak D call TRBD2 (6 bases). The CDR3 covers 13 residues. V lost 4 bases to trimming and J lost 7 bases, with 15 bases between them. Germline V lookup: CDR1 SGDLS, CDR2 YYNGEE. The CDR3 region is CASSSSGAQEQYF. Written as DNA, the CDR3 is TGTGCCAGCAGCTCCTCGGGAGCACAGGAGCAGTACTTC. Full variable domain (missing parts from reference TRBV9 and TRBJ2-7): DSGVTQTPKHLITATGQRVTLRCSPRSGDLSVYWYQQSLDQGLQFLIQYYNGEERAKGNILERFSAQQFPDLHSELNLSSLELGDSALYFCASSSSGAQEQYFGPGTRLTVT.

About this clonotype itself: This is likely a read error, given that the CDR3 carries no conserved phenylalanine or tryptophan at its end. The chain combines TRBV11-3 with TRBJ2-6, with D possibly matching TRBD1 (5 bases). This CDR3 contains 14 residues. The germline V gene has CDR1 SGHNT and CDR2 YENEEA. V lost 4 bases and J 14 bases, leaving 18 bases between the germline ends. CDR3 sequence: CASSSGDGANILTL. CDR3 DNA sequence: TGTGCCAGCAGCTCTGGGGATGGGGCTAACATCCTGACTTTG.

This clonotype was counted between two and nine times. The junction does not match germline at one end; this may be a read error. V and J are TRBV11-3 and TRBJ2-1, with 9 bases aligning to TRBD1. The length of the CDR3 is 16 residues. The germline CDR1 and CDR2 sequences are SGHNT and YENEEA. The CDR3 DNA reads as TGTGCCAGCAGACCGGGATCGGGACAGGGACCAAATGAGCGGTTCTTC. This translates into CASRPGSGQGPNERFF.

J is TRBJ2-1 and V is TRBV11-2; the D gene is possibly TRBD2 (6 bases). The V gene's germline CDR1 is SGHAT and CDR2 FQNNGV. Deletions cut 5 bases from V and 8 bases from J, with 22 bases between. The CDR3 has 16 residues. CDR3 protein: CASSNALAALYDEQFF. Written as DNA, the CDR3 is TGTGCCAGCAGCAATGCACTAGCTGCACTGTACGATGAGCAGTTCTTC.

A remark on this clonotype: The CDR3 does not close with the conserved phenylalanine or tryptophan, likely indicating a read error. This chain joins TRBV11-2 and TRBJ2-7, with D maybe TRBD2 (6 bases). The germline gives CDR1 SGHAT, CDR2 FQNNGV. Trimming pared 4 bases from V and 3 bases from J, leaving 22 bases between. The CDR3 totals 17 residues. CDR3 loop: CASSSRGRTEGGYEQYS. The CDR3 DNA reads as TGTGCCAGCAGCTCACGCGGTCGGACGGAGGGCGGCTACGAGCAGTACTCC.